The 6 T cell receptor beta chains reported below all come from one sample, sequenced in a study of CD8 T cells in Susac syndrome. Reverse transcription used about 0.45 to 1 ug RNA and random hexamers. TCRdb reanalysed the immunoSEQ multiplex PCR reads using MiXCR and keeps one entry per CDR3 protein. The sample consists of approximately 150,000 distinct CDR3 sequences, roughly 94% of them appearing once. Sequenced input: CD4+ T cells from PBMCs. Receptor source: a human donor in good health.

The chain is built from TRBV19 and TRBJ1-2, with 10 bases fitting TRBD1. Germline V CDR1 and CDR2: LNHDA, SQIVND (reference sequence). This CDR3 contains 16 residues. J was trimmed by 0 bases and V by 4 bases; bases with no gene match: 5. For the CDR3, the DNA is TGTGCCAGTAGTACCCAGGGACAGGGGCCTAACTATGGCTACACCTTC. Encoded protein: CASSTQGQGPNYGYTF.

The chain employs TRBV7-6 and TRBJ2-1; tentative D call: TRBD1 (5 bases). V shed 2 bases and J shed 8 bases, with 10 bases lying between them. CDR3 length equals 13 residues. The germline V gene encodes CDR1 SGHVS and CDR2 FNYEAQ. The CDR3 protein is CASSLQGRYEQFF. CDR3 bases: TGTGCCAGCAGCTTACAGGGTAGATATGAGCAGTTCTTC.

This chain links TRBV12-3 or TRBV12-4 with TRBJ2-5; D is possibly TRBD1 (5 bases). Trimming removed 5 bases at V and 0 bases at J, with 10 bases between. There are 14 residues in the CDR3. CDR3 amino acids: CASSVTANQETQYF. The CDR3 nucleotides read TGTGCCAGCAGTGTGACAGCCAACCAAGAGACCCAGTACTTC.

The rearrangement uses TRBV12-3 or TRBV12-4 and TRBJ2-7; D call uncertain. This CDR3 region has 12 residues. The germline V and J ends were trimmed by 6 bases and 7 bases, with 13 bases remaining between them. DNA for the CDR3: TGTGCCAGCAGCCCTAACCTGGGTGAGCAGTACTTC. It specifies CASSPNLGEQYF.

V usage is TRBV20-1 and J usage is TRBJ2-1; no reliable D call. Per germline, CDR1 DFQATT and CDR2 SNEGSKA (reference sequence). The V and J ends lost 3 bases and 0 bases respectively, with 9 bases between them. CDR3 length: 14 residues. The CDR3, as DNA: TGCAGTGCTAGTGAGTCAAGCTCCTACAATGAGCAGTTCTTC. The encoded protein is CSASESSSYNEQFF.

This clonotype was counted a single time. V gene TRBV11-2 combines with J gene TRBJ2-3; 8 nucleotides agree with TRBD2. The trim removed 1 base at V and 2 bases at J, leaving 5 bases unmatched. The CDR3 contains 16 residues. Germline V gives CDR1 SGHAT, CDR2 FQNNGV. DNA for the CDR3: TGTGCCAGCAGCTTAGGAGCGGGAGCTGACACAGATACGCAGTATTTT. Amino acids: CASSLGAGADTDTQYF.